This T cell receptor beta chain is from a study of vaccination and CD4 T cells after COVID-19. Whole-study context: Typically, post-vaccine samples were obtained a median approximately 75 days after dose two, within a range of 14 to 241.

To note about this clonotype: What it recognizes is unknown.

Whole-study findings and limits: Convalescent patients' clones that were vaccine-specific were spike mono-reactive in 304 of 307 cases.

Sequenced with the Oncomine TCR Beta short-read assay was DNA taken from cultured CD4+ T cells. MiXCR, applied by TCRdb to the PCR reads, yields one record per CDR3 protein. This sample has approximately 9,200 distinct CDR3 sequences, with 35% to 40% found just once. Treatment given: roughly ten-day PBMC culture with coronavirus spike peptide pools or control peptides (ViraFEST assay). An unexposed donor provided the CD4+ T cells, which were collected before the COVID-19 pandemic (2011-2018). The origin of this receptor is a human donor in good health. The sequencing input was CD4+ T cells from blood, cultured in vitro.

The DNA for the CDR3 is TGTGCCAGCGTCAGGGGGATCGGCAATGAGCAGTTCTTC. Translating gives CASVRGIGNEQFF. This sequence joins TRBV5-8 and TRBJ2-1; 7 bases align to TRBD1. Trimming took 7 bases from V and 6 from J; bases not matched to a gene: 7. The CDR3 consists of 13 residues. From germline, CDR1 is SGHTS and CDR2 YDEGEE.